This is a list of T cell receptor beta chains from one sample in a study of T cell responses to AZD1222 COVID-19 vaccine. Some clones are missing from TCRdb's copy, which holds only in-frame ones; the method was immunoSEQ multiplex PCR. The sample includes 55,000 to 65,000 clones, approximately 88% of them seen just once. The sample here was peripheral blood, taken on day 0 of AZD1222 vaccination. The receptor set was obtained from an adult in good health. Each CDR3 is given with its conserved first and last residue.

CASSSGSGSYNEQFF	TRBV19	TRBJ2-1
CSVASDRTDTQYF	TRBV29-1	TRBJ2-3
CATRTHTQGANYGYTF	TRBV19	TRBJ1-2
CAWKAGETYGYTF	TRBV30	TRBJ1-2
CASSQREGSNQPQHF	TRBV14	TRBJ1-5
CASSTQGVEAFF	TRBV3-1/TRBV3-2	TRBJ1-1
CASSSVHRGQNTEAFF	TRBV19	TRBJ1-1
CASSSGMNEKLFF	TRBV13	TRBJ1-4
CASSQVAAGGSDTQYF	TRBV4-1	TRBJ2-3
CAWSSNSNQPQHF	TRBV30	TRBJ1-5
CASSLPVQGRVEQFF	TRBV7-8	TRBJ2-1
CASISDGSGTEQFF	TRBV7-9	TRBJ2-1
CASSLGGQAQNYGYTF	TRBV7-2	TRBJ1-2